This T cell receptor (beta chain) was captured in a study of OX40 agonist ivuxolimab in advanced cancers. Study-level background: Every 2 weeks, patients received ivuxolimab intravenously, dosed at 0.01 to 10 mg/kg.

This CDR3 contains 21 residues. CDR1 is SGHVS and CDR2 is FNYEAQ in the germline V gene. The V and J ends lost 1 base and 2 bases, in that order; junction bases with no gene match: 11. Study-level results: Fewer expanded clones were found on average in CD4+ than in CD8+ T cells. There was clonal expansion of CD4+ and CD8+ blood T cells by week 6 at 0.1 to 3.0 mg/kg.

Sequencing was performed with immunoSEQ multiplex PCR; in TCRdb, only in-frame clones are kept and a portion is missing. The sample lists approximately 15,000 clones, about 93% occurring once. A remark on this clone: Its antigen is as yet unknown.

The sample consisted of CD4+ or CD8+ T cells sorted from blood, taken in a trial of the OX40 agonist ivuxolimab. The source is an adult with an advanced solid tumor such as melanoma, head and neck, liver or kidney cancer. The V and J genes are TRBV7-6 and TRBJ2-1, with TRBD2 matching over 16 bases. The CDR3 nucleotides read TGTGCCAGCAGCTTAGTAGAGGGGACTAGCGGGAGGGCCTTTGCCTACAATGAGCAGTTCTTC. Residues: CASSLVEGTSGRAFAYNEQFF. Based on the CDR3 plus reference TRBV7-6 and TRBJ2-1, the full variable domain is GAGVSQSPRYKVTKRGQDVALRCDPISGHVSLYWYRQALGQGPEFLTYFNYEAQQDKSGLPNDRFSAERPEGSISTLTIQRTEQRDSAMYRCASSLVEGTSGRAFAYNEQFFGPGTRLTVL.